Below, 16 T cell receptor beta chains from the same sample are listed, as sequenced in a study of T-cell memory formation after mild COVID-19. A single record per CDR3 protein comes from TCRdb applying MiXCR to the 5' RACE reads. The table has about 340,000 distinct CDR3 sequences, about a sixth seen once; the top ten hold 20% to 25%. Sequencing used PBMCs or a T cell subset sorted from them (not recorded which). All receptors derive from a young man who had mild COVID-19 (a few samples of this study predate the infection). Cell type and time point are not known.

This clonotype was recorded a few times. This chain connects TRBV10-3 to TRBJ1-2, with D possibly TRBD1 on 6 matching bases. V gave up 6 bases and J gave up 8 bases, with 16 bases separating them. Germline CDR1 reads ENHRY; CDR2 reads SYGVKD. This CDR3 contains 13 residues. The CDR3 coding sequence is TGTGCCATCAGACCCACAGGGCGGGGCGGCTACACCTTC. Its protein product is CAIRPTGRGGYTF.

This clonotype appeared a few times. J is TRBJ2-3 and V is TRBV5-1; TRBD1 matches 9 bases. The CDR3 is 18 amino acids. The ends lost 3 bases at V and 4 bases at J; junction bases unmatched: 15. Germline CDR1 is SGHRS and CDR2 is YFSETQ. The CDR3 sequence is CASSSPGQGFTDPDTQYF. The CDR3 region has the DNA TGCGCCAGCAGCTCGCCGGGACAGGGTTTTACTGACCCAGATACGCAGTATTTT.

V is TRBV20-1 and J is TRBJ2-3; D is unclear. The CDR3 consists of 12 residues. V lost 2 bases, J lost 6 bases, and 9 bases lay in between. Germline V gene sequence: CDR1 DFQATT, CDR2 SNEGSKA (reference sequence). The CDR3 reads CSARYLRDTQYF. DNA for the CDR3: TGCAGTGCTAGATACCTCCGGGATACGCAGTATTTT.

The gene calls are TRBV3-1 and TRBJ2-1; the match to TRBD2 covers 9 bases. With 4 bases clipped from V and 14 bases from J, the junction kept 12 bases outside the gene matches. CDR1 is LGHDT, CDR2 YNNKEL, per germline (reference sequence). This CDR3 region has 14 residues. CDR3 amino acids: CASSPGVAGASEFF. The DNA for the CDR3 is TGTGCCAGCAGCCCGGGGGTAGCGGGGGCTAGCGAGTTCTTC.

This clonotype has a count of ten or more. The rearrangement uses TRBV5-8 and TRBJ1-1; D is ambiguous. The V gene lost 0 bases and the J gene lost 1 base, with 7 bases spanning the gap. Per germline, CDR1 SGHTS and CDR2 YDEGEE. This CDR3 contains 14 residues. The CDR3 is CASSLEPGNTEAFF. The CDR3 DNA reads TGTGCCAGCAGCTTGGAGCCCGGGAACACTGAAGCTTTCTTT.

This clonotype turned up a few times. V is TRBV2 and J is TRBJ2-3; 10 bases are shared with TRBD1. The junction had 18 bases not matched to a gene; V was cut back by 1 base and J by 2 bases. Germline V gives CDR1 SNHLY, CDR2 FYNNEI. The CDR3 consists of 21 residues. CDR3 region: CASSEEVLALYRQGATDTQYF. CDR3 nucleotide sequence: TGTGCCAGCAGTGAAGAGGTCCTCGCACTATATCGACAGGGGGCCACAGATACGCAGTATTTT.

This clonotype has a handful of counts. V usage is TRBV14 and J usage is TRBJ2-1, with 7 bases fitting TRBD2. This CDR3 has 15 amino acids. Germline V gives CDR1 SGHDN, CDR2 FVKESK. Losses at the gene ends were 0 bases for V and 11 bases for J; bases not matched to a gene: 10. The CDR3 region has the DNA TGTGCCAGCAGCCAAGATATCGGCGGGGGAGCGAAGCAGTTCTTC. It translates to CASSQDIGGGAKQFF.

This chain uses TRBV7-3 with TRBJ1-1, with D unclear. Deletions cut 4 bases from V and 1 base from J, with 10 bases between. The CDR3 runs to 14 residues. From germline, CDR1 is SGHTA and CDR2 FQGTGA. The CDR3 region is CASSSGSRNTEAFF. The CDR3 bases are TGTGCCAGCAGCTCGGGAAGCAGGAACACTGAAGCTTTCTTT. Filled out from reference TRBV7-3 and TRBJ1-1, the complete variable domain reads GAGVSQTPSNKVTEKGKYVELRCDPISGHTALYWYRQSLGQGPEFLIYFQGTGAADDSGLPNDRFFAVRPEGSVSTLKIQRTERGDSAVYLCASSSGSRNTEAFFGQGTRLTVV.

The chain carries TRBV4-3 and TRBJ1-4; the match to TRBD1 covers 7 bases. V shed 0 bases and J 6 bases; nucleotides not matched to a gene: 7. From germline, CDR1 is LGHNA and CDR2 YSLEER. This CDR3 has 16 residues. The CDR3: CASSQERTGRDEKLFF. CDR3 nucleotide sequence: TGCGCCAGCAGCCAAGAGCGGACAGGTCGAGATGAAAAACTGTTTTTT.

This clonotype was recorded a few times. The rearrangement links TRBV7-6 to TRBJ2-7; possibly TRBD1 for D (6 bases). This CDR3 has 16 residues. Looked up from germline, CDR1 is SGHVS and CDR2 is FNYEAQ. V was pared by 4 bases and J by 3 bases, with 19 bases between. The CDR3 coding sequence is TGTGCCAGCAGCTCCTCAATCGGGACATCAGGCTACGAGCAGTACTTC. Translation: CASSSSIGTSGYEQYF.

The table lists this clonotype with a few counts. J is TRBJ2-3 and V is TRBV12-3 or TRBV12-4; tentatively, D is TRBD1 or TRBD2 (5 bases each). V was trimmed by 6 bases and J by 3 bases, leaving 16 bases between them. The CDR3 extends over 15 amino acids. The CDR3 sequence is CASRPFEGPTDTQYF. The CDR3 region has the DNA TGTGCCAGCAGACCCTTTGAGGGGCCGACAGATACGCAGTATTTT.

The table lists this clonotype with many counts. This chain connects TRBV5-1 to TRBJ2-1; the match to TRBD2 covers 11 bases. V lost 6 bases, J lost 4 bases, and 9 bases stayed unmatched. CDR1 is SGHRS and CDR2 is YFSETQ in the germline V gene. This CDR3 comprises 16 residues. The CDR3 protein is CASKTSGGAAYNEQFF. DNA of the CDR3: TGCGCCAGCAAAACTAGCGGGGGAGCCGCTTACAATGAGCAGTTCTTC.

The CDR3 nucleotides are TGTGCCAGCAGTTCCTTCTCAGGGGGTAGGAACACTGAAGCTTTCTTT. Its protein product is CASSSFSGGRNTEAFF. The rearrangement joins TRBV12-3 or TRBV12-4 to TRBJ1-1; 7 positions agree with TRBD1. V shed 4 bases and J 1 base; nucleotides not matched to a gene: 9. CDR3 length: 16 residues.

V is TRBV4-3 and J is TRBJ1-6; TRBD1 matches 7 bases. Germline CDR1 is LGHNA and CDR2 is YSLEER. The junction had 7 bases not matched to a gene; V was cut back by 4 bases and J by 7 bases. The CDR3 is 15 residues long. The chain's CDR3 is CASSLTGVRNSPLHF. The CDR3 DNA is TGCGCCAGCAGCCTTACAGGGGTTCGGAATTCACCCCTCCACTTT.

V usage is TRBV5-1 and J usage is TRBJ1-4, with D uncertain. CDR1 and CDR2 (germline): SGHRS, YFSETQ. Trimming removed 2 bases from V and 0 bases from J, with 8 bases in between. The CDR3 totals 15 residues. In DNA, the CDR3 is TGCGCCAGCAGCTTAGAGCCCTCAACTAATGAAAAACTGTTTTTT. The encoded protein is CASSLEPSTNEKLFF.

This clonotype was observed a few times. V usage is TRBV21-1 and J usage is TRBJ2-5; the table calls TRBD1, which could not be checked here. TRBV21-1 is tagged as a pseudogene. The CDR3 totals 14 residues. CDR3 DNA sequence: TGTGCCAGCAGAGGGGGGTGCAGCCAAGAGACCCAGTACTTC. Amino acids: CASRGGCSQETQYF.